The TCR beta chain described here comes from a study of CD8 T cells in ankylosing spondylitis. Study results and limitations: What appeared characteristic of ankylosing spondylitis blood was a TCR beta motif of fewer than ten highly homologous variants. Enrichment of disease-linked clones was reportedly significant in matched ankylosing spondylitis synovial fluid.

Researchers built TCR beta libraries using quantitative 5'-RACE with molecular barcodes. MiXCR was run by TCRdb on the 5' RACE reads, yielding one entry per CDR3 protein. The repertoire holds roughly 440,000 distinct CDR3 sequences, with over 15% as singletons. Unmatched junction bases numbered 5, after V lost 1 base and J lost 8 bases. The CDR3 is 14 amino acids. Per the germline V gene, CDR1 is SGHTA and CDR2 is FQGNSA. Note on this clonotype: The antigen remains undetermined.

The sequence came from a male donor with ankylosing spondylitis. The chain carries TRBV7-2 and TRBJ2-1; 7 nucleotides agree with TRBD2. The source material was blood, either unsorted or a sorted T cell fraction (not recorded which). Here the CDR3 DNA reads TGTGCCAGCAGCTTAGGGGGGGGATCATATGAGCAGTTCTTC. Encoded protein: CASSLGGGSYEQFF.